This T cell receptor beta chain originates from a study of blood T cell repertoires in COVID-19. Study overall: The samples span acute and convalescent COVID-19 from the United States, Italy and Spain. The cDNA or gDNA used as material had been derived from T cells, B-cell-depleted T cells, or PBMCs.

With 6 bases removed from V and 9 bases from J, the gap between germline ends came to 15 bases. The V gene's germline CDR1 is SNHLY and CDR2 FYNNEI. This CDR3 has 13 amino acids. Produced via immunoSEQ multiplex PCR; TCRdb's table is partial and in-frame only. The data hold 150,000 to 200,000 clones, with roughly 80% observed a single time. Enrollment of patients from Seattle took place during active infection, with longitudinal follow-up. The receptor was isolated from a woman of 80 years or more with COVID-19, enrolled during active disease. The sample was peripheral blood. The rearrangement links TRBV2 to TRBJ2-4; maybe TRBD2 (6 bases). CDR3 loop: CASSGSVGGIQYF. The DNA for the CDR3 is TGTGCCAGCAGCGGAAGCGTGGGGGGCATTCAGTACTTC.